A single sample gave rise to the 21 T cell receptor beta chains below, sequenced in a study of shared T cell receptors in the human thymus (dated by TCRdb to the early 2020s). Libraries were constructed by the immunoSEQ multiplex PCR assay. The table was pulled from immuneACCESS by TCRdb, which kept in-frame rearrangements only. Such tables lose some clones; where checked, under half of the loss comes from unresolved V genes, and the rest has no known cause. The sample profile shows hundreds of thousands of clones; 70% to 90% of them were found once. More than 0.01% of the sample is in the top ten clones. These sequences were also reported in another study, on human thymus T cells.

What was sequenced was thymocytes. The receptor source for this set is a girl in the first two years of life with a congenital heart defect. Donor details come from another sample of the same person, matched by shared clones.

This chain uses TRBV6-5 with TRBJ1-1; 8 positions agree with TRBD1. This CDR3 has 15 amino acids. CDR1 MNHEY and CDR2 SVGAGI come from the germline V gene. Trimming cost V 2 bases and J 3 bases; bases outside gene matches: 5. CDR3 amino acids: CASSYDRGEDTEAFF. CDR3 sequence (DNA): TGTGCCAGCAGTTACGACAGGGGAGAGGACACTGAAGCTTTCTTT.

The chain carries TRBV5-1 and TRBJ2-7, with 12 bases fitting TRBD2. The length of the CDR3 is 16 residues. The ends lost 2 bases at V and 2 bases at J; junction bases unmatched: 5. Germline V gives CDR1 SGHRS, CDR2 YFSETQ. For the CDR3, the DNA is TGCGCCAGCAGCTTAACTAGCGGGGGGTTCACCTACGAGCAGTACTTC. It translates to CASSLTSGGFTYEQYF.

The V call is TRBV5-4, the J call TRBJ2-2, with TRBD2 matching 15 bases. Trimming removed 2 bases from V and 7 bases from J; junction bases left unmatched: 6. The CDR3 consists of 17 residues. Germline V gives CDR1 SGHNT, CDR2 YYREEE (reference sequence). The CDR3 DNA reads as TGTGCCAGCAGCTTTCGGACTAGCGGGGGGGCTGGCGGGGAGCTGTTTTTT. Amino acids: CASSFRTSGGAGGELFF.

The V call is TRBV6-5, the J call TRBJ2-1, with a possible D match to TRBD1 (5 bases). Trimming pared 8 bases from V and 4 bases from J, leaving 12 bases between. The CDR3 spans 13 residues. Germline V gene lookup returns CDR1 MNHEY and CDR2 SVGAGI. This CDR3 reads CASRARDYNEQFF. The CDR3 coding sequence is TGTGCCAGCCGAGCCAGGGATTACAATGAGCAGTTCTTC.

The rearrangement uses TRBV7-3 and TRBJ1-1; perhaps TRBD1 as D (5 bases). V was shortened by 1 base and J by 1 base, with 7 bases between the two germline ends. The CDR3 is 14 amino acids. Germline CDR1 and CDR2: SGHTA and FQGTGA. The CDR3 sequence: CASSLNRRNTEAFF. Written as DNA, the CDR3 is TGTGCCAGCAGCTTAAACAGGAGGAACACTGAAGCTTTCTTT.

The V and J genes are TRBV25-1 and TRBJ1-1; D call uncertain. The CDR3 sequence is 16 residues long. The V end lost 3 bases, the J end lost 1 base, and 15 bases lay between the germline ends. Per the germline V gene, CDR1 is MGHDK and CDR2 is SYGVNS. This CDR3 is CASSDTPAGPNTEAFF. The CDR3 DNA follows: TGTGCCAGCAGTGATACCCCGGCTGGGCCGAACACTGAAGCTTTCTTT.

V is TRBV6-5 and J is TRBJ1-5; D unclear. The CDR3 has 13 amino acids. Trimming left V 4 bases short and J 3 bases short, with 7 bases between. Germline-derived CDR1 and CDR2 are MNHEY and SVGAGI. The CDR3 sequence: CASSWAFNQPQHF. DNA of the CDR3: TGTGCCAGCAGTTGGGCTTTCAATCAGCCCCAGCATTTT.

The rearrangement uses TRBV5-6 and TRBJ1-1; D gene unclear. V lost 0 bases and J lost 0, with 21 bases in between. The CDR3 sequence is 19 residues long. Germline loops: CDR1 SGHDT, CDR2 YYEEEE. The CDR3 loop is CASSLDAGEGATLNTEAFF. The CDR3 DNA sequence: TGTGCCAGCAGCTTGGATGCCGGGGAGGGAGCGACTTTGAACACTGAAGCTTTCTTT.

V usage is TRBV28 and J usage is TRBJ1-5, with 7 bases lining up with TRBD1. V was pared by 4 bases and J by 0 bases, with 3 bases of the junction left unmatched. Germline V CDR1 and CDR2: MDHEN, SYDVKM. The CDR3 consists of 15 residues. CDR3 bases: TGTGCCAGCAGTTACAGGGGCTATAGCAATCAGCCCCAGCATTTT. Protein product: CASSYRGYSNQPQHF. Complete variable domain (other parts from reference TRBV28 and TRBJ1-5): DVKVTQSSRYLVKRTGEKVFLECVQDMDHENMFWYRQDPGLGLRLIYFSYDVKMKEKGDIPEGYSVSREKKERFSLILESASTNQTSMYLCASSYRGYSNQPQHFGDGTRLSIL.

The rearrangement links TRBV19 to TRBJ1-1; possible D gene TRBD1, 6 bases. Germline values: CDR1 LNHDA, CDR2 SQIVND (reference sequence). V dropped 3 bases and J dropped 8 bases, with 13 bases sitting between them. This CDR3 has 13 amino acids. The CDR3 loop reads CASSILTGREAFF. The CDR3 DNA reads TGTGCCAGTAGTATCTTAACAGGGCGGGAAGCTTTCTTT.

This clone came up a few times. The chain couples TRBV10-1 to TRBJ2-5; 7 bases are a match to TRBD1. J lost 3 bases, V lost 3 bases, and 4 bases had no gene match. This CDR3 comprises 14 residues. Germline lookup yields CDR1 WNHNN and CDR2 SYGVQD (reference sequence). The chain's CDR3 is CASSDPGTEETQYF. CDR3 DNA: TGCGCCAGCAGTGATCCCGGGACAGAAGAGACCCAGTACTTC.

This chain uses TRBV19 with TRBJ1-1, with 8 bases lining up with TRBD1. This CDR3 contains 16 residues. The germline V gene has CDR1 LNHDA and CDR2 SQIVND (reference sequence). The junction had 10 bases not matched to a gene; V was cut back by 3 bases and J by 4 bases. The chain's CDR3 is CASSIGTGGRGTEAFF. The CDR3 region has the DNA TGTGCCAGTAGTATCGGAACAGGGGGACGAGGCACTGAAGCTTTCTTT. Looking up the rest from reference TRBV19 and TRBJ1-1 gives the full variable domain: DGGITQSPKYLFRKEGQNVTLSCEQNLNHDAMYWYRQDPGQGLRLIYYSQIVNDFQKGDIAEGYSVSREKKESFPLTVTSAQKNPTAFYLCASSIGTGGRGTEAFFGQGTRLTVV.

The chain couples TRBV7-2 to TRBJ1-1, with a weak D call TRBD1 (5 bases). This CDR3 has 17 residues. The germline V gene has CDR1 SGHTA and CDR2 FQGNSA. V was trimmed by 1 base and J by 4 bases, leaving 19 bases between them. The CDR3 loop reads CASSLGGVGGASTEAFF. For the CDR3, the DNA is TGTGCCAGCAGCTTAGGGGGGGTTGGCGGGGCGAGCACTGAAGCTTTCTTT.

The V call is TRBV5-4, the J call TRBJ2-5, with 10 nucleotides matching TRBD1. After removal of 4 bases from V and 7 bases from J, the junction contained 10 bases not matched to a gene. The CDR3 contains 15 residues. Germline V gene lookup returns CDR1 SGHNT and CDR2 YYREEE (reference sequence). Here the CDR3 reads CASSGPGTGAATQYF. For the CDR3, the DNA is TGTGCCAGCAGCGGACCCGGGACAGGGGCCGCGACCCAGTACTTC.

The chain joins TRBV6-1 to TRBJ1-2; the D gene is possibly TRBD1 (6 bases). The germline V gene encodes CDR1 MNHNS and CDR2 SASEGT. The length of the CDR3 is 15 residues. V was pared by 8 bases and J by 3 bases, with 19 bases between. The CDR3 is CASYDPGAEDYGYTF. The CDR3 bases are TGTGCCAGCTATGATCCAGGGGCCGAGGACTATGGCTACACCTTC.

This rearrangement joins TRBV2 to TRBJ2-2; D remains unclear. V was shortened by 8 bases and J by 3 bases, with 7 bases between the two germline ends. Germline CDR1 SNHLY, CDR2 FYNNEI. The CDR3 is 12 amino acids. CDR3 sequence reads: CASFEYTGELFF. The CDR3, as DNA: TGTGCCAGCTTCGAGTACACCGGGGAGCTGTTTTTT.

The gene calls are TRBV10-3 and TRBJ2-3; D gene unclear. Germline lookup yields CDR1 ENHRY and CDR2 SYGVKD. The V end lost 6 bases, the J end lost 11 bases, and 12 bases lay between the germline ends. This CDR3 is built from 11 residues. The CDR3 region is CAIRGLVGQYF. The CDR3 region has the DNA TGTGCCATCAGGGGCCTTGTTGGGCAGTATTTT.

The rearrangement uses TRBV5-1 and TRBJ2-3, with 11 bases that match TRBD2. This CDR3 comprises 17 residues. Germline CDR1 and CDR2: SGHRS and YFSETQ. J lost 0 bases, V lost 2 bases, and 5 bases had no gene match. CDR3 DNA sequence: TGCGCCAGCAGCTTTTTTCCTAGCGGGGGGAGCACAGATACGCAGTATTTT. Protein sequence: CASSFFPSGGSTDTQYF.

This clone appeared once. The chain employs TRBV5-4 and TRBJ1-2; tentative D call: TRBD1 (6 bases). The CDR3 has 16 residues. The germline V and J ends were trimmed by 4 bases and 8 bases, with 24 bases remaining between them. CDR1 is SGHNT and CDR2 is YYREEE in the germline V gene (reference sequence). The CDR3 here is CASSPRDTRARKGYTF. CDR3 DNA sequence: TGTGCCAGCAGCCCACGGGACACCAGGGCGAGGAAGGGCTACACCTTC.

Turning to this clone: Other nucleotide sequences from this sample produce the same CDR3. This chain uses TRBV2 with TRBJ1-1; a weak D match, TRBD1 (5 bases). This CDR3 region has 13 residues. V dropped 3 bases and J dropped 4 bases, with 9 bases sitting between them. CDR1 is SNHLY and CDR2 is FYNNEI in the germline V gene. CDR3: CASSEGGGTEAFF. CDR3 bases: TGTGCCAGCAGTGAGGGGGGTGGCACTGAAGCTTTCTTT.

This chain links TRBV5-4 with TRBJ2-7, with 8 bases fitting TRBD1. V shed 2 bases, J shed 6 bases, and the junction held 10 bases outside the gene matches. The CDR3 consists of 15 residues. Germline values: CDR1 SGHNT, CDR2 YYREEE (reference sequence). The CDR3 loop is CASSFGTGELREQYF. The CDR3 nucleotides are TGTGCCAGCAGCTTCGGGACAGGAGAGCTACGCGAGCAGTACTTC.